The sequence of this T cell receptor (beta chain) was determined in a study of cytomegalovirus exposure and HLA in healthy donors. PCR used 60 Vbeta primers and 13 Jbeta primers. The assay was immunoSEQ multiplex PCR, and TCRdb's table has in-frame clones only and misses some. Among around 150,000 clones listed, about four fifths were seen once. The CDR3 runs 16 residues. V was clipped by 0 bases and J by 5 bases; unmatched bases: 2. Germline V gene data show CDR1 as SEHNR and CDR2 as FQNEAQ (reference sequence). The source material was PBMCs. This chain uses TRBV7-9 with TRBJ1-6; 9 bases are a match to TRBD1. The sequence derives from a woman aged 50 to 60 in good health and CMV-seronegative. The CDR3 loop is CASSLAGTGNNSPLHF. CDR3 DNA sequence: TGTGCCAGCAGCTTAGCAGGGACAGGGAATAATTCACCCCTCCACTTT.